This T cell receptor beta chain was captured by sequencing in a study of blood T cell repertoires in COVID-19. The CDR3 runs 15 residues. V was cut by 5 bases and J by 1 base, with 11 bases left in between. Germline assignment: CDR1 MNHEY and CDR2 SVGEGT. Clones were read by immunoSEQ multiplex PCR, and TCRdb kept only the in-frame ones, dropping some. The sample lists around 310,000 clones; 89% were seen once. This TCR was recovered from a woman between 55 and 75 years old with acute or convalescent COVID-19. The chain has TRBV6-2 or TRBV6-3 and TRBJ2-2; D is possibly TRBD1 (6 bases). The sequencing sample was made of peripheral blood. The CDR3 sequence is CASSHRVQNTGELFF. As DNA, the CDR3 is TGTGCCAGCAGTCACAGGGTGCAGAACACCGGGGAGCTGTTTTTT.